The source of this T cell receptor (beta chain) is a study of T cell responses to AZD1222 COVID-19 vaccine listed by TCRdb under 2021. In the study overall: TCR sequencing covered roughly 230 trial participants: 200 to 220 given two doses of AZD1222 and about 26 given two doses of MenACWY control vaccine. Trial participants were enrolled into age subgroups of 18-55, 56-69 and 70-plus years, which contained around 150, 28 and 57 TCR-sequenced participants, respectively. What the authors observed across the whole study: The whole spike protein was spanned by vaccine-associated CD4 TCRs, and dominant responses were seen in regions 160-218 and 743-854. Reportedly, almost half of the unique spike-specific TCRs recognized epitopes lying outside the regions that are mutated in the B.1.351 and B.1.1.7 variants. Conclusions about previously exposed vaccinees are limited, since just five or six AZD1222 recipients were seropositive for SARS-CoV-2 at baseline. Because no day 14 peak-response samples were available, repertoires were characterized only after the peak T cell response. Participants were mostly white British and included more females than males, and it was suggested by the authors that clonal diversity may have been underestimated. After two AZD1222 doses, spike-specific TCR breadth and depth were significantly higher than at day 0 and than in MenACWY recipients. The 56-69-year group was small, and its depth increase did not reach significance, likely because of low power.

The time point label corresponds to: about 28 days (+/-7) after the second vaccine dose. The treatment or condition label for this specimen denotes: meningococcal conjugate vaccine given as trial control. Vaccinee samples were obtained from the UK trials COV001 and COV002, which included a single-blind randomized controlled phase 2/3 trial of AZD1222 (ChAdOx1 nCoV-19) in healthy adults. Trial participant PBMC samples were collected at day 0 and day 28 after the second dose for TCRbeta chain sequencing. Including cysteine and phenylalanine, the CDR3 has 14 amino acids. Only the CDR3 DNA stays, 42 bases, in frame from base 1. Trimming costs V 5 bases and J 3 bases, and their ends lie 11 bases apart. The germline V gene (reference sequence) supplies CDR1 LNHDA and CDR2 SQIVND. The CDR3 regions of human TCRbeta chains were subjected to immunosequencing. The authors' analysis ran thus. Repertoire TCRs were checked for matches against a reference library of SARS-CoV-2-specific TCRs that had been generated using the MIRA antigen-specificity platform. Breadth was defined as the fraction of unique TCRs that were SARS-CoV-2-associated, and depth was defined as the fraction of total T cells that were SARS-CoV-2-associated. Using the MIRA data, every spike-specific TCR was mapped to the spike region that the TCR reacted to and assigned to either a CD4 or a CD8 class. Log10-transformed breadth and depth values were compared by one-way ANOVA with Sidak's multiple comparisons tests. This is the immuneACCESS table as TCRdb keeps it, with only in-frame sequences that have V and J called. A part of the clones is gone; compared with another copy, unresolved V genes explain less than half, and the rest is unexplained. V, J and clone size are those of that table, while D and trimming were read from the DNA. This sample lists around 140,000 clones; approximately 85% were detected once. 4.5% to 5.5% of the sample goes to the ten largest clones.

Worth noting for this clone: It lacks a known antigen. No much larger clone is present one base from it, and per-base qualities are unavailable.

The origin of this receptor is an adult who received the MenACWY meningococcal vaccine as a control. The chain uses TRBV19 and TRBJ2-4; the D gene lacks a confident call. This specimen was peripheral blood, taken 28 days after the second dose of the MenACWY control vaccine. The nucleotides read TGTGCCAGTAGTTCAGGAGATGTCAAAAACATTCAGTACTTC. Its translation is CASSSGDVKNIQYF.